This T cell receptor beta chain was documented in a study of T cell responses to AZD1222 COVID-19 vaccine. Whole-study findings and limits: Vaccine-associated CD4 TCRs ranged over spike, dominating at 160-218 and 743-854. White British people made up most donors, females outnumbered males, and clonal diversity was possibly underestimated. Reportedly, nearly half the spike-specific TCRs target unmutated variant regions. An increase in Spike-specific TCR breadth and depth was observed after two AZD1222 doses.

A remark on this clone: Its antigen is currently unknown.

Germline V CDR1 and CDR2: SGHTA, FQGNSA. The CDR3 has 16 amino acids. The ends were cut back, 1 base at V and 2 bases at J, with 12 bases in the middle. Sequencing used immunoSEQ multiplex PCR; TCRdb keeps in-frame clones, though not all of them. The table shows roughly 120,000 clones, with approximately 86% occurring only once. The V call is TRBV7-2, the J call TRBJ2-1; possible D gene TRBD2, 6 bases. The receptor's source is an adult in good health. The source was peripheral blood, collected on day 0 of AZD1222 vaccination. This CDR3 is CASSLERWGAYNEQFF. CDR3 DNA: TGTGCCAGCAGCTTAGAGAGGTGGGGGGCCTACAATGAGCAGTTCTTC.